The rows below give T cell receptor beta chains drawn from one sample of a study of blood T cells in healthy people across ages. TCRdb fed the 5' RACE reads into MiXCR, producing one record per CDR3 protein. The profile shows about 1,600,000 distinct CDR3 sequences, approximately 38% of them singletons. Sequencing input: blood. These receptors were collected from a woman younger than 30 in good health. Both conserved end residues are part of each CDR3. A D gene is named only where the DNA matches it firmly. Not every row has a clone size; where given, it reads once, few, many or a size class.

J gene: TRBJ2-1; D gene: TRBD2; clone size: few; V gene: TRBV29-1; CDR3 DNA: TGCAGCGACCGTAGCGGGAGGGCCAGGAATGAGCAGTTCTTC; CDR3 protein: CSDRSGRARNEQFF
J gene: TRBJ2-3; D gene: NA; clone size: once; V gene: TRBV5-1; CDR3 DNA: TGCGCCAGCAGCTTACAGACCCCGGACACAGATACGCAGTATTTT; CDR3 protein: CASSLQTPDTDTQYF
J gene: TRBJ1-5; D gene: TRBD1; clone size: NA; V gene: TRBV4-1; CDR3 DNA: TGCGCCAGCAGCCTCATTCCACTTCAGGGGGCAGGGGGCAATCAGCCCCAGCATTTT; CDR3 protein: CASSLIPLQGAGGNQPQHF
J gene: TRBJ1-2; D gene: TRBD1; clone size: NA; V gene: TRBV6-5; CDR3 DNA: TGTGCCAGCAGCTTCGAACAGGGGAGTGGCTACACCTTC; CDR3 protein: CASSFEQGSGYTF
J gene: TRBJ2-1; D gene: NA; clone size: NA; V gene: TRBV7-2; CDR3 DNA: TGTGCCAGCAGCTTATTCACGGGAGCTTCCAATGAGCAGTTCTTC; CDR3 protein: CASSLFTGASNEQFF
J gene: TRBJ2-7; D gene: NA; clone size: few; V gene: TRBV7-8; CDR3 DNA: TGTGCCAGCAGCTTACAGAGCGGAGGTAGCTCCTACGAGCAGTACTTC; CDR3 protein: CASSLQSGGSSYEQYF
J gene: TRBJ1-1; D gene: NA; clone size: NA; V gene: TRBV20-1; CDR3 DNA: TGCAGTGCTAGGCCCGGGGGGGCGCATAGCGGTGAAGCTTTCTTT; CDR3 protein: CSARPGGAHSGEAFF
J gene: TRBJ2-1; D gene: NA; clone size: few; V gene: TRBV3-1; CDR3 DNA: TGTGCCAGCAGCCAAGGCCGGTCGGTTGAGCAGTTCTTC; CDR3 protein: CASSQGRSVEQFF
J gene: TRBJ2-3; D gene: TRBD1; clone size: few; V gene: TRBV6-1; CDR3 DNA: TGTGCCAGCTGGCCCCGGACAGGGATGGCAGATACGCAGTATTTT; CDR3 protein: CASWPRTGMADTQYF
J gene: TRBJ1-1; D gene: NA; clone size: few; V gene: TRBV9; CDR3 DNA: TGTGCCAGCAGCGTAGATTGGGGTACTGAAGCTTTCTTT; CDR3 protein: CASSVDWGTEAFF
J gene: TRBJ2-7; D gene: TRBD2; clone size: NA; V gene: TRBV24-1; CDR3 DNA: TGTGCCACCAGATCCGGACTAGGGGATAATGAGCAGTACTTC; CDR3 protein: CATRSGLGDNEQYF
J gene: TRBJ2-6; D gene: TRBD2; clone size: NA; V gene: TRBV27; CDR3 DNA: TGTGCCAGCAGCCGTGACCCGGGACTAGCGGGACGCTCTGGGGCCAACGTCCTGACTTTC; CDR3 protein: CASSRDPGLAGRSGANVLTF
J gene: TRBJ1-2; D gene: NA; clone size: NA; V gene: TRBV20-1; CDR3 DNA: TGCAGTGCTAGGCCCCAGGGGCCCTTCTATGGCTACACCTTC; CDR3 protein: CSARPQGPFYGYTF
J gene: TRBJ2-7; D gene: TRBD1; clone size: NA; V gene: TRBV28; CDR3 DNA: TGTGCCAGCAGCCCTCCCTGGACAGGGGTTCGTTACGAGCAGTACTTC; CDR3 protein: CASSPPWTGVRYEQYF
J gene: TRBJ1-6; D gene: NA; clone size: NA; V gene: TRBV4-2; CDR3 DNA: TGTGCCGGCAGCCAAGTTCGAACCATGGGATCACCCCTCCACTTT; CDR3 protein: CAGSQVRTMGSPLHF
J gene: TRBJ2-5; D gene: TRBD1; clone size: NA; V gene: TRBV20-1; CDR3 DNA: TGCAGTGCTAGATCCGGTTCCTATACACCGGGACAGGGGGCGGGAGAGACCCAGTACTTC; CDR3 protein: CSARSGSYTPGQGAGETQYF
J gene: TRBJ1-2; D gene: NA; clone size: NA; V gene: TRBV12-3/TRBV12-4; CDR3 DNA: TGTGCCAGCAGTTTAGAGGTGGTGGCTCATTTCTATGGCTACACCTTC; CDR3 protein: CASSLEVVAHFYGYTF
J gene: TRBJ2-2; D gene: TRBD2; clone size: few; V gene: TRBV7-9; CDR3 DNA: TGTGCCAGCAGTTGGCCTAGCGGGGGGAACACCGGGGAGCTGTTTTTT; CDR3 protein: CASSWPSGGNTGELFF
J gene: TRBJ1-5; D gene: TRBD1; clone size: NA; V gene: TRBV12-3/TRBV12-4; CDR3 DNA: TGTGCCAGCAGTCGGACAGGGGTAGACAATCAGCCCCAGCATTTT; CDR3 protein: CASSRTGVDNQPQHF
J gene: TRBJ2-7; D gene: TRBD2; clone size: NA; V gene: TRBV11-2; CDR3 DNA: TGTGCCAGCAGCTCTAGCGGGAGTACTTACAATGAGCAGTACTTC; CDR3 protein: CASSSSGSTYNEQYF
J gene: TRBJ1-1; D gene: NA; clone size: NA; V gene: TRBV12-3/TRBV12-4; CDR3 DNA: TGTGCCAGCAGTGAACCACGGGGGTACACTGAAGCTTTCTTT; CDR3 protein: CASSEPRGYTEAFF
J gene: TRBJ1-1; D gene: NA; clone size: NA; V gene: TRBV7-9; CDR3 DNA: TGTGCCAGCAGCCTCCCGCGGGAATGGAGCACTGAAGCTTTCTTT; CDR3 protein: CASSLPREWSTEAFF
J gene: TRBJ1-1; D gene: TRBD1; clone size: once; V gene: TRBV5-1; CDR3 DNA: TGCGCCAGCAGCTATGGACAGGGGGCAGATGAAGCTTTCTTT; CDR3 protein: CASSYGQGADEAFF
J gene: TRBJ2-5; D gene: TRBD2; clone size: NA; V gene: TRBV20-1; CDR3 DNA: TGCAGTGCTAGTATGGCTAGCGGGAGGGGGAACCAAGAGACCCAGTACTTC; CDR3 protein: CSASMASGRGNQETQYF
J gene: TRBJ1-1; D gene: TRBD1; clone size: NA; V gene: TRBV7-8; CDR3 DNA: TGTGCCACCCGAGGGACAGGGGGGAACACTGAAGCTTTCTTT; CDR3 protein: CATRGTGGNTEAFF
J gene: TRBJ2-7; D gene: TRBD2; clone size: NA; V gene: TRBV7-3; CDR3 DNA: TGTGCCAGCAGCTTATCGGGAGTAGCGGGCGAGCAGTACTTC; CDR3 protein: CASSLSGVAGEQYF
J gene: TRBJ1-2; D gene: NA; clone size: NA; V gene: TRBV10-2; CDR3 DNA: TGCGCCAGCAGCCCATTCGGACGGATAGCTAACTATGGCTACACCTTC; CDR3 protein: CASSPFGRIANYGYTF
J gene: TRBJ2-7; D gene: TRBD1; clone size: few; V gene: TRBV4-1; CDR3 DNA: TGCGCCAGCAGCCAAACCGGGACAGTAGGAGACGAGCAGTACTTC; CDR3 protein: CASSQTGTVGDEQYF
J gene: TRBJ1-1; D gene: NA; clone size: NA; V gene: TRBV29-1; CDR3 DNA: TGCAGCGTTTACAGGGAGACTGAAGCTTTCTTT; CDR3 protein: CSVYRETEAFF
J gene: TRBJ2-4; D gene: NA; clone size: NA; V gene: TRBV21-1; CDR3 DNA: TGTGCCAGCAGCAAAGAGAGGCTAGCCAAAAACATTCAGTACTTC; CDR3 protein: CASSKERLAKNIQYF
J gene: TRBJ2-5; D gene: NA; clone size: few; V gene: TRBV20-1; CDR3 DNA: TGCAGTGCTAGGATCGGGGGCCCGGAGACCCAGTACTTC; CDR3 protein: CSARIGGPETQYF